This T cell receptor beta chain was sequenced for a study of Graves' ophthalmopathy and Graves' hyperthyroidism. Amplification of the TCR beta CDR3 regions used RNA transcripts (as template). Investigators did first-round RT-PCR with HTBI primers, then second-round multiplex PCR. MiXCR was run by TCRdb on the multiplex PCR reads, yielding one entry per CDR3 protein. The repertoire has over 450,000 distinct CDR3 sequences, approximately 15% of them found once; the top ten carry 9.8%. Notes on this clonotype: What it binds is not known. This clone may be a read error of a much larger clone one base away.

This CDR3 contains 16 residues. Looked up from germline, CDR1 is MNHNS and CDR2 is SASEGT. The V gene end was trimmed by 4 bases and the J gene end by 4 bases; junction bases not matched to a gene: 12. Study outcomes and limitations: Thyroid clonotypes that were expanded above 0.001 frequency mostly also appeared in blood.

Each donor who had ophthalmopathy showed moderate-to-severe activity, a CAS of ≥3, a NOSPECS of ≥4, and a duration under 3 months. Enrollment excluded any patients with other autoimmune diseases, uncontrolled infections, pregnancy or lactation. What supplied the PBMCs was roughly 10 ml of fresh peripheral blood. The chain uses TRBV6-1 and TRBJ1-2; 7 bases match TRBD1. The sequence came from a woman in her twenties or thirties with Graves' ophthalmopathy. Sequenced sample: blood. DNA for the CDR3: TGTGCCAGCAGTGGAATCAACAGGGGCTCAGTCTATGGCTACACCTTC. Translating it yields CASSGINRGSVYGYTF.